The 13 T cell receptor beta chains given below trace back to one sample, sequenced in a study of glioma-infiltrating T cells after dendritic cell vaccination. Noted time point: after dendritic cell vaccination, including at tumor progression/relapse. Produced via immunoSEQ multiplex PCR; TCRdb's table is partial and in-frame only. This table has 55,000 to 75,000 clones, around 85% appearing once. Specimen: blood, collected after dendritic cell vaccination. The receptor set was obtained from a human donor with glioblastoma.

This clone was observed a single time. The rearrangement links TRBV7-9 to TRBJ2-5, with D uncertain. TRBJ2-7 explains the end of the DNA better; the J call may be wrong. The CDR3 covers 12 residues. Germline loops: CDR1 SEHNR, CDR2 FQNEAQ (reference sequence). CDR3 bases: TGTGCCAGCAGCTCAATAACCTACGAGCAGTACTTC. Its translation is CASSSITYEQYF.

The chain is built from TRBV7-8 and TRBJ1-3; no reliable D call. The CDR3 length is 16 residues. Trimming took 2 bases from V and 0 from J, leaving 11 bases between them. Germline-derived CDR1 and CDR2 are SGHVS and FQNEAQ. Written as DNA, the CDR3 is TGTGCCAGCAGCTTACCACGGGTAGCCTCTGGAAACACCATATATTTT. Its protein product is CASSLPRVASGNTIYF.

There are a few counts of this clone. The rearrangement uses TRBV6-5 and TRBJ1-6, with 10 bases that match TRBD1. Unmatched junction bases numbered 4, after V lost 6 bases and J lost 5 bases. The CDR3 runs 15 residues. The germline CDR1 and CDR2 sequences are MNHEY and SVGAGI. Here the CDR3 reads CASSLGQGDNSPLHF. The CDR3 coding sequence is TGTGCCAGCAGCCTCGGACAGGGGGATAATTCACCCCTCCACTTT.

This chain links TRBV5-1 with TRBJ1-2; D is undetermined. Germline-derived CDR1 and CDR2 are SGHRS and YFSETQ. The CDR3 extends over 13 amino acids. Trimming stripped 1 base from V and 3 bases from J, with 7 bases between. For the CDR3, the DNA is TGCGCCAGCAGCTTGTCTGTCGACTATGGCTACACCTTC. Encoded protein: CASSLSVDYGYTF. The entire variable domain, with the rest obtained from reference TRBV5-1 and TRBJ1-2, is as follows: KAGVTQTPRYLIKTRGQQVTLSCSPISGHRSVSWYQQTPGQGLQFLFEYFSETQRNKGNFPGRFSGRQFSNSRSEMNVSTLELGDSALYLCASSLSVDYGYTFGSGTRLTVV.

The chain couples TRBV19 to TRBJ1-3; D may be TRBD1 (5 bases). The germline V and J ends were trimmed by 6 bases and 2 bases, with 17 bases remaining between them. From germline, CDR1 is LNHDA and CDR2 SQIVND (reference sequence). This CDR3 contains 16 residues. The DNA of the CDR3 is TGTGCCAGTAGGCTTCAGGGAGGCGACGCTGGAAACACCATATATTTT. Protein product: CASRLQGGDAGNTIYF.

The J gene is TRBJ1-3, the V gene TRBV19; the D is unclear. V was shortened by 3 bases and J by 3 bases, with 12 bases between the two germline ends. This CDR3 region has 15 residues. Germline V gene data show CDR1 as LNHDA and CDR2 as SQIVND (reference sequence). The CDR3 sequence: CASSIAVGIGNTIYF. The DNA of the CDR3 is TGTGCCAGTAGTATCGCCGTCGGGATTGGAAACACCATATATTTT. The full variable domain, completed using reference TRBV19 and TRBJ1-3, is DGGITQSPKYLFRKEGQNVTLSCEQNLNHDAMYWYRQDPGQGLRLIYYSQIVNDFQKGDIAEGYSVSREKKESFPLTVTSAQKNPTAFYLCASSIAVGIGNTIYFGEGSWLTVV.

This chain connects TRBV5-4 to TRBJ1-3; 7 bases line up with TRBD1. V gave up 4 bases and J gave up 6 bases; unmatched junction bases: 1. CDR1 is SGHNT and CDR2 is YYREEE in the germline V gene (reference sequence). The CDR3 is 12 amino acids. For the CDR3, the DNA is TGTGCCAGCAGCGACAGGGAAAACACCATATATTTT. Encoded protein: CASSDRENTIYF.

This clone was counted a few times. In nucleotides, the CDR3 is TGTGCCATCAGCCGTGGTGGGCCAGAAGATTCACCCCTCCACTTT. Amino acid sequence: CAISRGGPEDSPLHF. This chain uses TRBV10-3 with TRBJ1-6; D is unresolved. This CDR3 has 15 residues. The V end lost 6 bases, the J end lost 8 bases, and 17 bases lay between the germline ends. The germline V gene encodes CDR1 ENHRY and CDR2 SYGVKD.

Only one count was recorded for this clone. The DNA for the CDR3 is TGTGCCAGCAGTTTAGGTTATGGCCCCTGGACCGGGGAGCTGTTTTTT. The encoded protein is CASSLGYGPWTGELFF. The chain links TRBV27 to TRBJ2-2, with unresolved D. Germline V gene data show CDR1 as MNHEY and CDR2 as SMNVEV (reference sequence). The CDR3 has 16 amino acids. V lost 2 bases, J lost 5 bases, and 15 bases lay in between.

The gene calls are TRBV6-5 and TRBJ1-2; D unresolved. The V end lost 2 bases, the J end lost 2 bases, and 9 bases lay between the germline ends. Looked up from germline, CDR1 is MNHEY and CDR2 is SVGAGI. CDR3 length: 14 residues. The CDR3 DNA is TGTGCCAGCAGTTACGAGGCTCAGAACTATGGCTACACCTTC. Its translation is CASSYEAQNYGYTF.

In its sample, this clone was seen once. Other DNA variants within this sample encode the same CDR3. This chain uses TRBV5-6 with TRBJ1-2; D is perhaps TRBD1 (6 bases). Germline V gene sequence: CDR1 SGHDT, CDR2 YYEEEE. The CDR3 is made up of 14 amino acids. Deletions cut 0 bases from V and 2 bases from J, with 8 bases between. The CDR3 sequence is CASSLGQGNYGYTF. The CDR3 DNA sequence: TGTGCCAGCAGCTTGGGGCAGGGGAACTATGGCTACACCTTC.

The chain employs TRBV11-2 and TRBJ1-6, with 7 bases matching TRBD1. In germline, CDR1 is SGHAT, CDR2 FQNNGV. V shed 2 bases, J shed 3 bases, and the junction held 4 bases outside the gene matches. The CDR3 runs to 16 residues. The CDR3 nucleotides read TGTGCCAGCAGCTTATGGGCAGGGGGCTATAATTCACCCCTCCACTTT. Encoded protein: CASSLWAGGYNSPLHF.

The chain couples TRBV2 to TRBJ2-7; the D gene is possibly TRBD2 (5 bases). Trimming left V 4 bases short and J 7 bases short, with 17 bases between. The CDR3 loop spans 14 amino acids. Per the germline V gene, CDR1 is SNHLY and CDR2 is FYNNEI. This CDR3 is CASSGSGYRREQYF. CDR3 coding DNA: TGTGCCAGCAGTGGATCTGGGTATCGGAGGGAGCAGTACTTC. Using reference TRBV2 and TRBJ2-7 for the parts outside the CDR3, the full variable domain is EPEVTQTPSHQVTQMGQEVILRCVPISNHLYFYWYRQILGQKVEFLVSFYNNEISEKSEIFDDQFSVERPDGSNFTLKIRSTKLEDSAMYFCASSGSGYRREQYFGPGTRLTVT.